This T cell receptor (beta chain) was documented in a study of beta chain features in type 1 diabetes. This clone was counted a few times. After removal of 5 bases from V and 2 bases from J, the junction contained 10 bases not matched to a gene. Germline V gene sequence: CDR1 SNHLY, CDR2 FYNNEI. This CDR3 spans 17 amino acids. Expressed TCRB transcripts were sequenced because the entire RNA isolate underwent reverse transcription. Data came from immunoSEQ multiplex PCR; TCRdb stores just in-frame clones and leaves some out. The sample carries some 230,000 clones, over 7.5% recorded once. The chain couples TRBV2 to TRBJ2-3; the match to TRBD2 covers 10 bases. The TCR originated in a young woman in good health. The sample taken for sequencing was naive CD4+ T cells from blood. The CDR3 spells CASSLIRLAGLTDTQYF. In DNA form, the CDR3 reads TGTGCCAGCAGTCTGATCCGACTAGCGGGCCTCACAGATACGCAGTATTTT.